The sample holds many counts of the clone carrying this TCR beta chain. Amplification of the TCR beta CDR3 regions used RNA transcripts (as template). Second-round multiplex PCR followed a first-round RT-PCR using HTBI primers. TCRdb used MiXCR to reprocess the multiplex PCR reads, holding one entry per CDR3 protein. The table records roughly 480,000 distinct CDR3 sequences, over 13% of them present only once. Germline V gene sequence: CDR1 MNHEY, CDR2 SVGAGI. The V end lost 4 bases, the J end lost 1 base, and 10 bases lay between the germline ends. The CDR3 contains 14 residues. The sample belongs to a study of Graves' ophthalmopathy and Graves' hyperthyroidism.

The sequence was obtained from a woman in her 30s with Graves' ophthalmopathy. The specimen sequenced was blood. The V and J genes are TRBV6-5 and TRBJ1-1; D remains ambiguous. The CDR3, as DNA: TGTGCCAGCAGTTCCATGGCCCCGAACACTGAAGCTTTCTTT. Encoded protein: CASSSMAPNTEAFF.